These 28 T cell receptor beta chains share one sample of origin, sequenced in a study of blood T cells in healthy people across ages. The authors ran a second PCR of 7 to 11 cycles using a sample-barcoded 5' primer and a J-beta primer mix. TCRdb called the 5' RACE reads again in MiXCR, with one record for every CDR3 protein. The sample has 1.5 million to 1.9 million distinct CDR3 sequences, roughly two fifths seen once. Sequenced sample: blood. The receptors originated from a woman younger than 35 in good health.

This clonotype came up a few times. The rearrangement joins TRBV7-9 to TRBJ2-1; TRBD1 is a possible D gene (6 bases). Germline lookup yields CDR1 SEHNR and CDR2 FQNEAQ (reference sequence). The length of the CDR3 is 15 residues. Trimming pared 5 bases from V and 8 bases from J, leaving 19 bases between. CDR3 in amino acids: CASSPGQTLSDEQFF. The CDR3 region has the DNA TGTGCCAGCAGCCCAGGACAGACCCTTAGTGATGAGCAGTTCTTC. Combining the CDR3 with reference TRBV7-9 and TRBJ2-1 gives the whole variable domain DTGVSQNPRHKITKRGQNVTFRCDPISEHNRLYWYRQTLGQGPEFLTYFQNEAQLEKSRLLSDRFSAERPKGSFSTLEIQRTEQGDSAMYLCASSPGQTLSDEQFFGPGTRLTVL.

As to this clonotype: A single base separates this from a much larger clone, so it may be a read error. V gene TRBV12-3 or TRBV12-4 combines with J gene TRBJ1-6; unclear D gene. The CDR3 length is 13 residues. This chain's CDR3 is CDSSLALDSPLHF. The DNA for the CDR3 is TGTGACAGCAGTTTAGCGCTGGATTCACCCCTCCACTTT.

The gene calls are TRBV15 and TRBJ2-2; D is ambiguous. Germline-derived CDR1 and CDR2 are LNHNV and YYDKDF (reference sequence). CDR3 size: 14 residues. V lost 4 bases to trimming and J lost 1 base, with 7 bases between them. The CDR3 coding sequence is TGTGCCACCAGCACTTACAGGAACACCGGGGAGCTGTTTTTT. This gives the protein CATSTYRNTGELFF.

V and J are TRBV6-1 and TRBJ2-1; 8 bases match TRBD2. Losses at the gene ends were 2 bases for V and 1 base for J; bases not matched to a gene: 7. This CDR3 contains 17 residues. Germline CDR1 MNHNS, CDR2 SASEGT. CDR3 DNA sequence: TGTGCCAGCAGTGAAATAGCGGGGCTTGGATCCTACAATGAGCAGTTCTTC. The encoded protein is CASSEIAGLGSYNEQFF.

This chain links TRBV30 with TRBJ2-7, with 8 bases fitting TRBD1. The germline gives CDR1 GTSNPN, CDR2 SVGIG (reference sequence). Trimming cost V 2 bases and J 12 bases; bases outside gene matches: 9. This CDR3 spans 12 amino acids. Here the CDR3 DNA reads TGTGCCTGGAGTTTAGGACAGGGAGTTACGTACTTC. Protein sequence: CAWSLGQGVTYF.

This chain joins TRBV9 and TRBJ2-1; 13 bases are a match to TRBD2. This CDR3 is built from 18 residues. After removal of 0 bases from V and 4 bases from J, the junction contained 7 bases not matched to a gene. Germline assignment: CDR1 SGDLS and CDR2 YYNGEE. CDR3 region: CASSVVAGLAGDYNEQFF. Here the CDR3 DNA reads TGTGCCAGCAGCGTAGTAGCCGGACTAGCGGGGGATTACAATGAGCAGTTCTTC.

The chain carries TRBV6-6 and TRBJ2-5, with D maybe TRBD2 (6 bases). The CDR3 consists of 15 residues. V shed 2 bases and J shed 11 bases, with 21 bases lying between them. The germline CDR1 and CDR2 sequences are MNHNY and SVGAGI (reference sequence). The CDR3 coding sequence is TGTGCCAGCAGTTACGTGGGGGGATCTTACAATGAGCAGTACTTC. This encodes CASSYVGGSYNEQYF.

This clonotype was observed a few times. The rearrangement uses TRBV9 and TRBJ1-2, with no clear D. Deletions cut 3 bases from V and 4 bases from J, with 22 bases between. CDR1 and CDR2 from the germline V gene are SGDLS and YYNGEE. The CDR3 extends over 17 amino acids. The CDR3 region has the DNA TGTGCCAGCAGCGACTCATGGCGGCTCCCCGATCCCTATGGCTACACCTTC. Its protein is CASSDSWRLPDPYGYTF.

This clonotype has more than one count but fewer than ten. V gene TRBV6-5 combines with J gene TRBJ1-1; no definite D call. V lost 5 bases to trimming and J lost 5 bases, with 12 bases between them. The CDR3 has 13 amino acids. The germline V gene encodes CDR1 MNHEY and CDR2 SVGAGI. In DNA, the CDR3 is TGTGCCAGCAGTCCACCCACCCGGACTGAAGCTTTCTTT. Protein product: CASSPPTRTEAFF.

The rearrangement uses TRBV25-1 and TRBJ1-4; a possible D gene is TRBD1 (5 bases). This CDR3 comprises 15 residues. Trimming took off 3 bases at V and 7 bases at J, with 15 bases between the two ends. In germline, CDR1 is MGHDK, CDR2 SYGVNS. CDR3 region: CASSDPQESSEKLFF. DNA for the CDR3: TGTGCCAGCAGTGACCCACAGGAGTCGAGTGAAAAACTGTTTTTT. The full variable domain, completed using reference TRBV25-1 and TRBJ1-4, is EADIYQTPRYLVIGTGKKITLECSQTMGHDKMYWYQQDPGMELHLIHYSYGVNSTEKGDLSSESTVSRIRTEHFPLTLESARPSHTSQYLCASSDPQESSEKLFFGSGTQLSVL.

This clonotype was picked up a small number of times. The J gene is TRBJ1-2, the V gene TRBV25-1; D possibly corresponds to TRBD1 (6 bases). CDR3 length: 12 residues. Germline CDR1 reads MGHDK; CDR2 reads SYGVNS. V dropped 6 bases and J dropped 8 bases, with 13 bases sitting between them. The CDR3 coding sequence is TGTGCCAGCAGCAAGGGGGTGGGGGGCTACACCTTC. This translates into CASSKGVGGYTF.

This clonotype has only one observation. V gene TRBV19 combines with J gene TRBJ2-5; D may be TRBD2 (6 bases). CDR1 and CDR2 from the germline V gene are LNHDA and SQIVND (reference sequence). The germline V and J ends were trimmed by 1 base and 10 bases, with 10 bases remaining between them. The CDR3 has 12 amino acids. The DNA for the CDR3 is TGTGCCAGTAGTATAGGACCGGGAGTCCAGTACTTC. Its protein product is CASSIGPGVQYF.

V gene TRBV27 combines with J gene TRBJ2-1; 9 positions agree with TRBD1. Germline V gives CDR1 MNHEY, CDR2 SMNVEV (reference sequence). V was pared by 7 bases and J by 6 bases, with 7 bases of the junction left unmatched. The CDR3 has 14 amino acids. As DNA, the CDR3 is TGTGCCAGCACTCCGGGACAGGGATTCAATGAGCAGTTCTTC. Its protein product is CASTPGQGFNEQFF.

V and J are TRBV2 and TRBJ1-1, with 10 nucleotides matching TRBD1. Trimming took 4 bases from V and 4 from J; bases not matched to a gene: 9. There are 16 residues in the CDR3. Per germline, CDR1 SNHLY and CDR2 FYNNEI. CDR3 DNA: TGTGCCAGCAGTGTAGGGACAGGGGTTTTTGGCACTGAAGCTTTCTTT. Its protein is CASSVGTGVFGTEAFF.

This clonotype has only a few counts. The chain uses TRBV25-1 and TRBJ2-7; perhaps TRBD2 as D (6 bases). The CDR3 loop spans 16 amino acids. Per germline, CDR1 MGHDK and CDR2 SYGVNS. Trimming left V 10 bases short and J 4 bases short, with 26 bases between. The CDR3 bases are TGTGCCACCGGGAGACCGTCTACTCCATCAGGGTACGAGCAGTACTTC. This translates into CATGRPSTPSGYEQYF.

This clonotype showed up many times. The chain recombines TRBV18 with TRBJ2-5; D unresolved. Germline CDR1 is KGHSH and CDR2 is LQKENI. Trimming removed 8 bases from V and 2 bases from J, with 6 bases in between. The CDR3 consists of 11 residues. Here the CDR3 reads CASSRQETQYF. DNA of the CDR3: TGTGCCAGCAGCCGTCAAGAGACCCAGTACTTC.

The chain links TRBV10-3 to TRBJ2-1; D remains ambiguous. Per the germline V gene, CDR1 is ENHRY and CDR2 is SYGVKD. The CDR3 covers 15 residues. Trimming stripped 6 bases from V and 6 bases from J, with 18 bases between. The CDR3 spells CAISEDGRGLNEQFF. CDR3 in DNA: TGTGCCATCAGCGAGGACGGTCGCGGCCTCAATGAGCAGTTCTTC.

This clonotype appeared once. The CDR3 protein is CASSLSGREGSYEQYF. DNA of the CDR3: TGCGCCAGCAGCTTATCCGGGAGAGAAGGCTCCTACGAGCAGTACTTC. V gene TRBV5-1 combines with J gene TRBJ2-7, with TRBD2 as a possible D gene (6 bases). This CDR3 contains 16 residues. Trimming took off 2 bases at V and 0 bases at J, with 15 bases between the two ends. From germline, CDR1 is SGHRS and CDR2 YFSETQ.

This clonotype was seen only a few times. The chain couples TRBV30 to TRBJ2-5; no clear D gene. The CDR3 has 11 amino acids. V was trimmed by 0 bases and J by 5 bases, leaving 4 bases between them. Germline V gene data show CDR1 as GTSNPN and CDR2 as SVGIG (reference sequence). Here the CDR3 reads CAWSVKETQYF. The CDR3 DNA is TGTGCCTGGAGTGTAAAGGAGACCCAGTACTTC.

This sequence joins TRBV20-1 and TRBJ2-1; no firm D call. CDR1 is DFQATT and CDR2 is SNEGSKA in the germline V gene (reference sequence). Trimming stripped 1 base from V and 3 bases from J, with 7 bases between. CDR3 length equals 13 residues. The CDR3 reads CSARGANYNEQFF. The CDR3 coding sequence is TGCAGTGCTAGAGGGGCTAACTACAATGAGCAGTTCTTC.

The chain is built from TRBV20-1 and TRBJ2-3; TRBD2 matches at 13 bases. V gave up 1 base and J gave up 0 bases; unmatched junction bases: 4. Germline values: CDR1 DFQATT, CDR2 SNEGSKA (reference sequence). This CDR3 is 17 amino acids long. The DNA for the CDR3 is TGCAGTGCTAGAGGGGGGACTAGCGGGACTAGCACAGATACGCAGTATTTT. Amino acids: CSARGGTSGTSTDTQYF.

The chain uses TRBV25-1 and TRBJ1-1, with D possibly matching TRBD1 (5 bases). V lost 4 bases and J lost 4, with 13 bases in between. This CDR3 region has 14 residues. CDR1 MGHDK and CDR2 SYGVNS come from the germline V gene. CDR3 loop: CASSGYRGATEAFF. In nucleotides, the CDR3 is TGTGCCAGCAGTGGCTATCGAGGGGCCACTGAAGCTTTCTTT.

The CDR3 spells CSARRDGGWEKLFF. The CDR3 DNA reads TGCAGTGCCCGAAGGGACGGTGGATGGGAAAAACTGTTTTTT. The chain is built from TRBV20-1 and TRBJ1-4; possible D gene TRBD1, 5 bases. The CDR3 has 14 residues. Trimming took 6 bases from V and 8 from J, leaving 19 bases between them. CDR1 and CDR2 (germline): DFQATT, SNEGSKA (reference sequence).

Only a few counts were recorded for this clonotype. The J gene is TRBJ2-5, the V gene TRBV4-3; 8 bases match TRBD2. This CDR3 region has 13 residues. CDR1 is LGHNA and CDR2 is YSLEER in the germline V gene. J lost 11 bases, V lost 4 bases, and 9 bases had no gene match. The CDR3 DNA reads TGCGCCAGCAGCCTCCGGGGAAGCGGGAGACAGTACTTC. Translating gives CASSLRGSGRQYF.

The CDR3 is CASSLDSGQETQYF. The CDR3 DNA reads TGTGCCAGCAGCTTAGACTCGGGGCAAGAGACCCAGTACTTC. The V gene is TRBV7-9, the J gene TRBJ2-5; D is possibly TRBD2 (5 bases). Germline V gene sequence: CDR1 SEHNR, CDR2 FQNEAQ (reference sequence). The CDR3 totals 14 residues. Trimming left V 1 base short and J 2 bases short, with 8 bases between.

This clonotype has a handful of counts. The V and J genes are TRBV5-1 and TRBJ1-1, with D possibly TRBD1 on 5 matching bases. Trimming stripped 4 bases from V and 0 bases from J, with 13 bases between. The CDR3 sequence is 15 residues long. Germline values: CDR1 SGHRS, CDR2 YFSETQ. CDR3 region: CASSPGDELNTEAFF. The CDR3 region has the DNA TGCGCCAGCAGCCCGGGGGATGAGTTGAACACTGAAGCTTTCTTT.

The chain employs TRBV7-2 and TRBJ2-3, with TRBD2 identical over 12 bases. The CDR3 covers 17 residues. CDR1 is SGHTA, CDR2 FQGNSA, per germline. Trimming removed 5 bases from V and 5 bases from J; junction bases left unmatched: 11. As DNA, the CDR3 is TGTGCCAGCAGCCCCAGCCCCCTAGCGGGAGGGATAGATACGCAGTATTTT. Protein: CASSPSPLAGGIDTQYF. The whole variable domain, filled in from reference TRBV7-2 and TRBJ2-3, reads GAGVSQSPSNKVTEKGKDVELRCDPISGHTALYWYRQSLGQGLEFLIYFQGNSAPDKSGLPSDRFSAERTGGSVSTLTIQRTQQEDSAVYLCASSPSPLAGGIDTQYFGPGTRLTVL.

In its sample, this clonotype was seen a few times. The gene calls are TRBV6-5 and TRBJ1-6; D might be TRBD1 (5 bases). Looked up from germline, CDR1 is MNHEY and CDR2 is SVGAGI. The CDR3 has 14 residues. Trimming removed 3 bases at V and 6 bases at J, with 9 bases between. CDR3 nucleotide sequence: TGTGCCAGCAGTTATTACAGGCCTAATTCACCCCTCCACTTT. Amino acids: CASSYYRPNSPLHF.